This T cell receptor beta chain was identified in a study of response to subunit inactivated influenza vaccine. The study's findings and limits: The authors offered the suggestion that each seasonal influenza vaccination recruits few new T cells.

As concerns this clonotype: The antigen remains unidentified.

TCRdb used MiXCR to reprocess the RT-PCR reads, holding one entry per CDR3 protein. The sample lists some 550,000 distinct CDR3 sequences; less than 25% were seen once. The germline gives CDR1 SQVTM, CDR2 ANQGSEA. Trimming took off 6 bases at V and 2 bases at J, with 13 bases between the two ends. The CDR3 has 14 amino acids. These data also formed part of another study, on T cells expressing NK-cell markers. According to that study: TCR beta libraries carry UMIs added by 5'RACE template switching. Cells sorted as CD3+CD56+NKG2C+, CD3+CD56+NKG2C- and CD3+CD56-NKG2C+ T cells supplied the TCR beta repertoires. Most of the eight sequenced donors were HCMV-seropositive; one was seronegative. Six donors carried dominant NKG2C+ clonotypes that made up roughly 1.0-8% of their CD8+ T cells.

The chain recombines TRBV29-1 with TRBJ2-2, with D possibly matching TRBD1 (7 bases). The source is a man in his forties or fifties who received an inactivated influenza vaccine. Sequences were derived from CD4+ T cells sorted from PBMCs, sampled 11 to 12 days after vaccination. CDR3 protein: CSVGGQSNTGELFF. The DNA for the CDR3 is TGCAGCGTGGGGGGACAGTCAAACACCGGGGAGCTGTTTTTT.